This TCR beta chain stems from a study of blood T cell repertoires in COVID-19. Repertoires were generated with immunoSEQ multiplex PCR, while TCRdb's copy carries only in-frame clones and drops some. In the table there are 95,000 to 150,000 clones, 82% of which are singletons. V lost 5 bases to trimming and J lost 3 bases, with 13 bases between them. The germline CDR1 and CDR2 sequences are LNHDA and SQIVND (reference sequence). This CDR3 has 14 amino acids. This TCR came from a woman in her 70s with acute or convalescent COVID-19. Sample: peripheral blood. The V gene is TRBV19, the J gene TRBJ1-2; possible D gene TRBD1, 5 bases. This CDR3 is CASSPKAGDYGYTF. For the CDR3, the DNA is TGTGCCAGTAGTCCCAAGGCGGGGGACTATGGCTACACCTTC.